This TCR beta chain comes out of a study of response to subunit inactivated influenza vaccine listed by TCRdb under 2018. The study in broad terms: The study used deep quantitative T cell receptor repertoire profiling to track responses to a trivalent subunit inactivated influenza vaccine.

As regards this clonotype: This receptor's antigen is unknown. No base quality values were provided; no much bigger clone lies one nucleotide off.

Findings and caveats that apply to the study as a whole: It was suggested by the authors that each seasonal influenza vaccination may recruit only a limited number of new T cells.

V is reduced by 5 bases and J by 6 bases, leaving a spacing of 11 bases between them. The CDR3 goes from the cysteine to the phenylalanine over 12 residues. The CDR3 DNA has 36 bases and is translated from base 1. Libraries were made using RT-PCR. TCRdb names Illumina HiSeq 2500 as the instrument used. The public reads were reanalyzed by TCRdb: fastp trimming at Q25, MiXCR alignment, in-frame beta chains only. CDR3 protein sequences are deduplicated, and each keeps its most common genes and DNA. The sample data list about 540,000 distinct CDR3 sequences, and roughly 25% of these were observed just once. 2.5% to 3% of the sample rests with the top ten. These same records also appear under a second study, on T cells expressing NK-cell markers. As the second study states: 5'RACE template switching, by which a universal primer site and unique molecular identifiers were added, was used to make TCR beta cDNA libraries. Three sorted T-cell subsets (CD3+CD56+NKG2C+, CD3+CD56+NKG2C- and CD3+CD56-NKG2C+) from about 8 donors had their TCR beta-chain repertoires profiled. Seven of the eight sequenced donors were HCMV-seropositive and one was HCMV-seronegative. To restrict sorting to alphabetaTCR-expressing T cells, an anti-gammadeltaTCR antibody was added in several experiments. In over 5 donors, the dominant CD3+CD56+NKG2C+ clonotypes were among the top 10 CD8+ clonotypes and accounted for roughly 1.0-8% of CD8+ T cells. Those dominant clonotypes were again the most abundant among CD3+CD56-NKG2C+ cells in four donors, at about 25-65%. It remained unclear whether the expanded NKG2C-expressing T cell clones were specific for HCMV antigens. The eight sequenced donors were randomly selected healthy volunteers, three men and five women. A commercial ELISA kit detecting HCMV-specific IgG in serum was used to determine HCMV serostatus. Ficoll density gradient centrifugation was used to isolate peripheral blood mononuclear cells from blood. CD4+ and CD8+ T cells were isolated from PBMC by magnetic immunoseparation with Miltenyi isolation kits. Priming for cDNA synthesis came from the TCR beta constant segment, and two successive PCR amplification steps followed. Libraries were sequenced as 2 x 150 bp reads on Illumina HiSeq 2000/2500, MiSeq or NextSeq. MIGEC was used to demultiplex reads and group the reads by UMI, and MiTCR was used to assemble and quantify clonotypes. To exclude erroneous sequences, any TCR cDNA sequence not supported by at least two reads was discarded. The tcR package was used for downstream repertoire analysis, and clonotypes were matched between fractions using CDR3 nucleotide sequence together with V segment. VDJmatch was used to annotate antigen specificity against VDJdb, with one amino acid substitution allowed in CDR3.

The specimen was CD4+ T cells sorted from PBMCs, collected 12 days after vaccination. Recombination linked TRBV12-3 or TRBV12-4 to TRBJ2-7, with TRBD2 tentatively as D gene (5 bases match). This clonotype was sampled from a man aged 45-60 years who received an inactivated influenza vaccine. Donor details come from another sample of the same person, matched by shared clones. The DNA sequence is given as TGTGCCAGCAGTCCGACCCGGGGCGAGCAGTACTTC. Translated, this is CASSPTRGEQYF.